These 24 T cell receptor beta chains came from one sample sequenced in a study of cytomegalovirus exposure and HLA in healthy donors. Researchers ran the PCR with 60 Vbeta and 13 Jbeta primers. Clones were sequenced by immunoSEQ multiplex PCR, and TCRdb holds only the in-frame ones, with some missing. Among 170,000 or so clones listed, 79% were seen once. Source material: PBMCs. The receptors shown here come from a woman aged 40 to 49 in good health and CMV-seronegative.

The rearrangement links TRBV9 to TRBJ1-2, with 10 bases aligning to TRBD1. The CDR3 spans 16 residues. The ends lost 4 bases at V and 0 bases at J; junction bases unmatched: 6. The germline gives CDR1 SGDLS, CDR2 YYNGEE. The CDR3 sequence: CASSPQTGGPNYGYTF. CDR3 bases: TGTGCCAGCAGCCCCCAGACAGGGGGCCCTAACTATGGCTACACCTTC.

The chain carries TRBV27 and TRBJ2-7; D may be TRBD1 (6 bases). From germline, CDR1 is MNHEY and CDR2 SMNVEV (reference sequence). Trimming stripped 3 bases from V and 3 bases from J, with 12 bases between. The CDR3 is 14 amino acids. The CDR3 sequence is CASSFVGRGYEQYF. The CDR3 DNA follows: TGTGCCAGCAGTTTCGTAGGCAGGGGCTACGAGCAGTACTTC.

The chain links TRBV4-2 to TRBJ1-1; 7 nucleotides line up with TRBD1. The CDR3 is 15 amino acids. Trimming cost V 4 bases and J 0 bases; bases outside gene matches: 5. In germline, CDR1 is LGHNA, CDR2 YNFKEQ. CDR3 nucleotides: TGTGCCAGCAGCCCCACGGACAGGCTGAACACTGAAGCTTTCTTT. It translates to CASSPTDRLNTEAFF.

The chain couples TRBV10-3 to TRBJ1-2; D might be TRBD1 (5 bases). The CDR3 length is 12 residues. Germline assignment: CDR1 ENHRY and CDR2 SYGVKD. Trimming left V 6 bases short and J 7 bases short, with 12 bases between. CDR3 sequence: CAIRDQGGGYTF. In nucleotides, the CDR3 is TGTGCCATCAGAGACCAGGGAGGTGGCTACACCTTC.

This clone was counted a single time. The J gene is TRBJ2-1, the V gene TRBV29-1, with 10 bases that match TRBD2. The trim removed 6 bases at V and 6 bases at J, leaving 8 bases unmatched. CDR3 length: 14 residues. Germline V gene data show CDR1 as SQVTM and CDR2 as ANQGSEA. The chain's CDR3 is CSVMVAGGPNEQFF. The CDR3 DNA reads as TGCAGCGTCATGGTAGCGGGAGGCCCCAATGAGCAGTTCTTC.

This clone was observed a single time. DNA for the CDR3: TGCTCCGGGTGGAAGGAAGAGACCCAGTACTTC. This encodes CSGWKEETQYF. The rearrangement joins TRBV29-1 to TRBJ2-5; D is ambiguous. CDR1 and CDR2 from the germline V gene are SQVTM and ANQGSEA. This CDR3 comprises 11 residues.

The V call is TRBV6-1, the J call TRBJ1-5; TRBD1 matches 8 bases. Germline V gene lookup returns CDR1 MNHNS and CDR2 SASEGT. The CDR3 sequence is 14 residues long. Germline trimming cut 4 bases from V and 4 bases from J; bases unmatched to any gene: 3. The CDR3 region has the DNA TGTGCCAGCAGTGCCCGGGACAGGAATCAGCCCCAGCATTTT. Translating gives CASSARDRNQPQHF.

V gene TRBV7-9 combines with J gene TRBJ2-5; TRBD1 aligns across 8 bases. The CDR3 has 15 amino acids. Looked up from germline, CDR1 is SEHNR and CDR2 is FQNEAQ (reference sequence). Trimming cost V 5 bases and J 0 bases; bases outside gene matches: 5. As DNA, the CDR3 is TGTGCCAGCAGCGCTCGGACAGGGAACCAAGAGACCCAGTACTTC. Translating it yields CASSARTGNQETQYF.

The rearrangement links TRBV10-2 to TRBJ2-5, with 8 bases aligning to TRBD1. The CDR3 extends over 14 amino acids. Unmatched junction bases numbered 4, after V lost 6 bases and J lost 1 base. The germline V gene has CDR1 WSHSY and CDR2 SAAADI. CDR3 sequence: CASSGTGLQETQYF. The CDR3 DNA follows: TGCGCCAGCAGCGGGACAGGACTCCAAGAGACCCAGTACTTC.

This rearrangement joins TRBV25-1 to TRBJ1-2, with D possibly TRBD1 on 5 matching bases. Germline CDR1 and CDR2: MGHDK and SYGVNS. V was shortened by 3 bases and J by 7 bases, with 6 bases between the two germline ends. The CDR3 runs to 11 residues. CDR3: CASSEGGGYTF. As DNA, the CDR3 is TGTGCCAGCAGTGAGGGGGGTGGCTACACCTTC.

The chain carries TRBV7-6 and TRBJ1-2; 9 bases fit TRBD1. Per germline, CDR1 SGHVS and CDR2 FNYEAQ. The length of the CDR3 is 14 residues. The V and J ends lost 3 bases and 7 bases, in that order; junction bases with no gene match: 6. The CDR3: CASSLGQGPLGYTF. DNA for the CDR3: TGTGCCAGCAGCTTGGGACAGGGCCCCCTTGGCTACACCTTC.

This rearrangement joins TRBV11-3 to TRBJ2-7; 9 nucleotides match TRBD2. The CDR3 length is 14 residues. V was pared by 3 bases and J by 5 bases, with 5 bases of the junction left unmatched. Per the germline V gene, CDR1 is SGHNT and CDR2 is YENEEA. The CDR3 DNA reads as TGTGCCAGCAGCTTCGCGGGAGGGCCCGACGAGCAGTACTTC. It encodes CASSFAGGPDEQYF.

The chain couples TRBV7-8 to TRBJ1-5, with TRBD1 matching 7 bases. The junction had 16 bases not matched to a gene; V was cut back by 4 bases and J by 7 bases. CDR3 length equals 17 residues. The germline gives CDR1 SGHVS, CDR2 FQNEAQ. The CDR3 sequence is CASSSGGRTGAGQPQHF. The CDR3, as DNA: TGTGCCAGCAGCTCTGGGGGCCGTACAGGGGCTGGGCAGCCCCAGCATTTT.

The gene calls are TRBV19 and TRBJ1-5; 9 positions agree with TRBD1. The CDR3 is 17 amino acids. Trimming cost V 2 bases and J 3 bases; bases outside gene matches: 8. From germline, CDR1 is LNHDA and CDR2 SQIVND (reference sequence). DNA for the CDR3: TGTGCCAGTAGTATAACGAGGACAGGGGTCCCCAATCAGCCCCAGCATTTT. Amino acids: CASSITRTGVPNQPQHF. Based on the CDR3 plus reference TRBV19 and TRBJ1-5, the full variable domain is DGGITQSPKYLFRKEGQNVTLSCEQNLNHDAMYWYRQDPGQGLRLIYYSQIVNDFQKGDIAEGYSVSREKKESFPLTVTSAQKNPTAFYLCASSITRTGVPNQPQHFGDGTRLSIL.

The chain joins TRBV6-1 to TRBJ2-2; 10 bases match TRBD2. Germline assignment: CDR1 MNHNS and CDR2 SASEGT. V gave up 1 base and J gave up 6 bases; unmatched junction bases: 5. The CDR3 totals 16 residues. The CDR3 sequence is CASSEGSGGVAGELFF. DNA for the CDR3: TGTGCCAGCAGTGAAGGCAGCGGGGGGGTTGCCGGGGAGCTGTTTTTT.

This chain joins TRBV30 and TRBJ1-4, with 8 bases that match TRBD1. Germline trimming cut 1 base from V and 8 bases from J; bases unmatched to any gene: 6. This CDR3 is built from 14 residues. Germline CDR1 and CDR2: GTSNPN and SVGIG (reference sequence). The CDR3 bases are TGTGCCTGGAGTGCAGGACAGGGCGGAGAAAAACTGTTTTTT. Translated: CAWSAGQGGEKLFF.

This chain joins TRBV9 and TRBJ1-3, with D uncertain. This CDR3 is built from 16 residues. Germline assignment: CDR1 SGDLS and CDR2 YYNGEE. V lost 0 bases, J lost 2 bases, and 12 bases lay in between. The CDR3 loop is CASSVEVADPGNTIYF. CDR3 nucleotides: TGTGCCAGCAGCGTAGAAGTAGCAGACCCTGGAAACACCATATATTTT.

This sequence joins TRBV4-1 and TRBJ2-3, with 7 nucleotides matching TRBD1. Per the germline V gene, CDR1 is MGHRA and CDR2 is YSYEKL. V shed 4 bases and J 1 base; nucleotides not matched to a gene: 2. The CDR3 runs 14 residues. This chain's CDR3 is CASSLQGGTDTQYF. The CDR3 DNA follows: TGCGCCAGCAGCCTCCAGGGGGGCACAGATACGCAGTATTTT.

The V gene is TRBV2, the J gene TRBJ2-1; TRBD1 matches 10 bases. Germline CDR1 and CDR2: SNHLY and FYNNEI. This CDR3 spans 15 amino acids. Trimming removed 2 bases from V and 6 bases from J; junction bases left unmatched: 4. The CDR3 sequence: CASSEPGTGANEQFF. The CDR3 DNA sequence: TGTGCCAGCAGTGAACCCGGGACAGGGGCCAATGAGCAGTTCTTC.

The chain joins TRBV4-3 to TRBJ2-5; 9 bases line up with TRBD2. There are 16 residues in the CDR3. Germline values: CDR1 LGHNA, CDR2 YSLEER. V lost 5 bases and J lost 1; bases outside the gene matches: 8. The CDR3 bases are TGCGCCAGCAGCTCTCTAGCGGGGACTATCCAAGAGACCCAGTACTTC. Amino acid sequence: CASSSLAGTIQETQYF.

The genes are TRBV7-9 and TRBJ1-2; TRBD1 might be the D (6 bases). The CDR3 consists of 14 residues. V lost 8 bases, J lost 7 bases, and 20 bases lay in between. The germline V gene has CDR1 SEHNR and CDR2 FQNEAQ (reference sequence). The CDR3 here is CASQTGGAEAGYTF. CDR3 bases: TGTGCCAGCCAAACGGGGGGGGCGGAGGCTGGCTACACCTTC. Full variable domain (remainder filled in from reference TRBV7-9 and TRBJ1-2): DTGVSQNPRHKITKRGQNVTFRCDPISEHNRLYWYRQTLGQGPEFLTYFQNEAQLEKSRLLSDRFSAERPKGSFSTLEIQRTEQGDSAMYLCASQTGGAEAGYTFGSGTRLTVV.

The chain recombines TRBV5-4 with TRBJ1-2; 7 bases line up with TRBD1. Trimming took 5 bases from V and 2 from J; bases not matched to a gene: 3. The CDR3 is made up of 13 amino acids. Germline CDR1 and CDR2: SGHNT and YYREEE (reference sequence). The CDR3 DNA sequence: TGTGCCAGCAGGTCGGGACAGAACTATGGCTACACCTTC. Protein product: CASRSGQNYGYTF.

The V gene is TRBV19, the J gene TRBJ2-7, with D tentatively TRBD1 (5 bases). Deletions cut 5 bases from V and 1 base from J, with 18 bases between. Germline CDR1 LNHDA, CDR2 SQIVND (reference sequence). The CDR3 loop spans 16 amino acids. The CDR3 is CASSPQTAHLSYEQYF. CDR3 DNA: TGTGCCAGTAGTCCCCAGACAGCACACCTTTCCTACGAGCAGTACTTC.

This rearrangement joins TRBV27 to TRBJ1-1, with D maybe TRBD1 (6 bases). The CDR3 totals 15 residues. V was pared by 5 bases and J by 0 bases, with 13 bases between. CDR1 and CDR2 (germline): MNHEY, SMNVEV (reference sequence). DNA of the CDR3: TGTGCCAGCAGTCACGGGCACAGGGTGAACACTGAAGCTTTCTTT. Protein product: CASSHGHRVNTEAFF.